This TCR beta chain was captured by sequencing in a study of blood T cell repertoires in COVID-19. Looking at the study overall: Material from acute and convalescent COVID-19 was sourced from the United States, Italy and Spain. PBMCs, B-cell-depleted T cells, or T cells were the source of the cDNA or gDNA that made up the material.

Membership in each cohort depended on participant-reported clinical history. Original processing methods: Reference gene primer amplification in the assay estimated nucleated cell counts. Data came from immunoSEQ multiplex PCR; TCRdb stores just in-frame clones and leaves some out. Clone size and the V and J calls come from that table; the DNA yielded D and trimming. The data show 310,000 or so clones, with around 89% seen just once and about 1.5% held by the top ten. The CDR3 is made up of 17 amino acids. Germline V lookup: CDR1 KGHDR, CDR2 SFDVKD. The ends were cut back, 4 bases at V and 11 bases at J, with 27 bases in the middle.

Sequenced sample: PBMCs or T cells enriched from blood (not recorded which). The chain joins TRBV24-1 to TRBJ2-3; TRBD1 is a possible D gene (6 bases). The receptor was derived from a woman aged 18-35 years with acute COVID-19. The CDR3: CATSDHRDNFIKVGQYF. As DNA, the CDR3 is TGTGCCACCAGTGACCACCGGGACAACTTCATCAAAGTCGGGCAGTATTTT.